A single sample is the source of the 26 T cell receptor beta chains below, sequenced in a study of OX40 agonist ivuxolimab in advanced cancers. Generated by immunoSEQ multiplex PCR, the TCRdb table keeps only in-frame clones and is missing some. The data contain around 65,000 clones, under 95% of them singletons. The starting material was CD4+ or CD8+ T cells sorted from blood, obtained in a trial of the OX40 agonist ivuxolimab. These receptors all stem from an adult with an advanced solid tumor such as melanoma, head and neck, liver or kidney cancer.

The rearrangement joins TRBV28 to TRBJ1-1, with a possible D match to TRBD1 (5 bases). V was cut by 8 bases and J by 1 base, with 14 bases left in between. The germline V gene encodes CDR1 MDHEN and CDR2 SYDVKM. The CDR3 consists of 14 residues. The CDR3 bases are TGTGCCAGCGGATTCCAAGGGGCGAACACTGAAGCTTTCTTT. It is translated as CASGFQGANTEAFF.

The chain uses TRBV11-3 and TRBJ2-1, with 11 bases aligning to TRBD2. In germline, CDR1 is SGHNT, CDR2 YENEEA. With V trimmed by 5 bases and J by 7 bases, 7 bases remained unmatched. This CDR3 region has 15 residues. CDR3 DNA: TGTGCCAGCAGCGCTGGTAGGACTAGCGGGAATGAGCAGTTCTTC. This codes for CASSAGRTSGNEQFF. Drawing the rest from reference TRBV11-3 and TRBJ2-1, the complete variable domain is EAGVVQSPRYKIIEKKQPVAFWCNPISGHNTLYWYLQNLGQGPELLIRYENEEAVDDSQLPKDRFSAERLKGVDSTLKIQPAELGDSAVYLCASSAGRTSGNEQFFGPGTRLTVL.

This chain connects TRBV7-8 to TRBJ1-2; D may be TRBD1 (5 bases). The CDR3 totals 15 residues. CDR1 and CDR2 (germline): SGHVS, FQNEAQ. The V end lost 4 bases, the J end lost 7 bases, and 19 bases lay between the germline ends. CDR3 sequence (DNA): TGTGCCAGCAGCTCAAAGGCGGGGGGACCCCCTGGCTACACCTTC. Amino acid sequence: CASSSKAGGPPGYTF.

V usage is TRBV15 and J usage is TRBJ2-7, with 7 positions matching TRBD2. CDR1 and CDR2 (germline): LNHNV, YYDKDF (reference sequence). CDR3 length equals 15 residues. With 1 base clipped from V and 3 bases from J, the junction kept 6 bases outside the gene matches. The CDR3 DNA reads TGTGCCACCAGCAGAGCCCAGGGCGGGAGCTACGAGCAGTACTTC. It is translated as CATSRAQGGSYEQYF.

The chain uses TRBV16 and TRBJ1-2; D remains unclear. Trimming stripped 3 bases from V and 2 bases from J, with 7 bases between. This CDR3 is 13 amino acids long. Germline V gene sequence: CDR1 KGHSY, CDR2 FQNENV. CDR3: CASSQGGNYGYTF. Written as DNA, the CDR3 is TGTGCCAGCAGCCAGGGTGGAAACTATGGCTACACCTTC.

The rearrangement uses TRBV19 and TRBJ2-1, with 8 bases lining up with TRBD2. The CDR3 consists of 15 residues. Trimming took 0 bases from V and 10 from J; bases not matched to a gene: 8. Germline V gene sequence: CDR1 LNHDA, CDR2 SQIVND (reference sequence). CDR3 bases: TGTGCCAGTAGTATAGATGGGACTAGTGTTACCGAGCAGTTCTTC. Encoded protein: CASSIDGTSVTEQFF.

The chain uses TRBV7-2 and TRBJ2-7; D is perhaps TRBD2 (6 bases). The CDR3 is 11 residues long. The ends were cut back, 5 bases at V and 4 bases at J, with 6 bases in the middle. Germline V gives CDR1 SGHTA, CDR2 FQGNSA. The CDR3: CASSRGYEQYF. The CDR3 DNA reads TGTGCCAGCAGCCGGGGGTACGAGCAGTACTTC.

This clone showed up just a few times. This sequence joins TRBV13 and TRBJ2-7, with 8 bases aligning to TRBD2. The CDR3 contains 16 residues. From germline, CDR1 is PRHDT and CDR2 FYEKMQ (reference sequence). With V trimmed by 5 bases and J by 1 base, 10 bases remained unmatched. The chain's CDR3 is CASSPPAGDGSYEQYF. As DNA, the CDR3 is TGTGCCAGCAGCCCTCCAGCGGGAGACGGTTCCTACGAGCAGTACTTC.

The rearrangement links TRBV5-4 to TRBJ2-2; D might be TRBD1 (6 bases). Germline CDR1 reads SGHNT; CDR2 reads YYREEE (reference sequence). The CDR3 runs to 17 residues. Between the trimmed V and J ends, which lost 0 bases and 2 bases, there was a span of 14 bases. CDR3 residues: CASSLDGMGANTGELFF. CDR3 nucleotides: TGTGCCAGCAGCTTGGATGGTATGGGGGCCAACACCGGGGAGCTGTTTTTT.

This chain links TRBV28 with TRBJ2-7; 7 bases are shared with TRBD2. The CDR3 consists of 20 residues. The trim removed 6 bases at V and 4 bases at J, leaving 27 bases unmatched. Per the germline V gene, CDR1 is MDHEN and CDR2 is SYDVKM. CDR3 DNA: TGTGCCAGCAGCCTCCCTGACCTGTCAGGCGGGAGAGGGTTAGCTTACGAGCAGTACTTC. This encodes CASSLPDLSGGRGLAYEQYF. Variable domain in full (rest from reference TRBV28 and TRBJ2-7): DVKVTQSSRYLVKRTGEKVFLECVQDMDHENMFWYRQDPGLGLRLIYFSYDVKMKEKGDIPEGYSVSREKKERFSLILESASTNQTSMYLCASSLPDLSGGRGLAYEQYFGPGTRLTVT.

The J gene is TRBJ1-2, the V gene TRBV5-8; no reliable D call. Per germline, CDR1 SGHTS and CDR2 YDEGEE. The CDR3 spans 17 residues. The V end lost 6 bases, the J end lost 1 base, and 22 bases lay between the germline ends. CDR3: CASNLPGRLSLNYGYTF. CDR3 DNA sequence: TGTGCCAGCAACCTACCGGGCCGCCTTTCCCTTAACTATGGCTACACCTTC. Combining the CDR3 with reference TRBV5-8 and TRBJ1-2 gives the whole variable domain EAGVTQSPTHLIKTRGQQATLRCSPISGHTSVYWYQQALGLGLQFLLWYDEGEERNRGNFPPRFSGRQFPNYSSELNVNALELEDSALYLCASNLPGRLSLNYGYTFGSGTRLTVV.

This clone was detected only a few times. This chain connects TRBV27 to TRBJ1-2; D unresolved. V gave up 3 bases and J gave up 4 bases, with 9 bases separating them. Germline V gives CDR1 MNHEY, CDR2 SMNVEV (reference sequence). The CDR3 is 13 residues long. The CDR3 protein is CASSFGPSYGYTF. For the CDR3, the DNA is TGTGCCAGCAGTTTTGGCCCCAGCTATGGCTACACCTTC.

The V and J genes are TRBV7-8 and TRBJ2-5; D is perhaps TRBD1 (6 bases). V lost 1 base to trimming and J lost 2 bases, with 11 bases between them. The CDR3 is made up of 15 amino acids. Per germline, CDR1 SGHVS and CDR2 FQNEAQ. As DNA, the CDR3 is TGTGCCAGCAGCTTAGATGACAGGCCGCAAGAGACCCAGTACTTC. Translating gives CASSLDDRPQETQYF.

V is TRBV6-6 and J is TRBJ2-7; D not certain. CDR1 is MNHNY and CDR2 is SVGAGI in the germline V gene (reference sequence). The CDR3 length is 13 residues. V was pared by 0 bases and J by 6 bases, with 9 bases between. The CDR3 DNA follows: TGTGCCAGCAGTTACTCCCAGCTGCGCGAGCAGTACTTC. Protein sequence: CASSYSQLREQYF.

Note on this clone: Other DNA sequences in this specimen translate into the identical CDR3. V is TRBV27 and J is TRBJ2-7; the D gene is possibly TRBD1 (5 bases). The germline CDR1 and CDR2 sequences are MNHEY and SMNVEV (reference sequence). The CDR3 contains 12 residues. The germline V and J ends were trimmed by 3 bases and 4 bases, with 7 bases remaining between them. The CDR3 DNA is TGTGCCAGCAGTTTTCAGGGTTACGAGCAGTACTTC. Amino acid sequence: CASSFQGYEQYF.

The CDR3 sequence is CASSEIAEQYF. The CDR3, as DNA: TGTGCCAGCAGTGAAATCGCCGAGCAGTACTTC. The chain has TRBV6-1 and TRBJ2-7; D remains ambiguous. The CDR3 is 11 residues long. V lost 2 bases and J lost 6, with 5 bases in between. In germline, CDR1 is MNHNS, CDR2 SASEGT.

This chain connects TRBV7-9 to TRBJ2-7; 10 bases line up with TRBD2. V was clipped by 4 bases and J by 6 bases; unmatched bases: 9. The CDR3 has 15 amino acids. Germline CDR1 and CDR2: SEHNR and FQNEAQ (reference sequence). The CDR3 sequence is CASSSQREGLGEQYF. As DNA, the CDR3 is TGTGCCAGCAGCTCCCAGCGGGAGGGCCTTGGCGAGCAGTACTTC.

The chain employs TRBV27 and TRBJ2-1; the D is unclear. The CDR3 has 12 residues. Trimming left V 1 base short and J 6 bases short, with 4 bases between. Germline V CDR1 and CDR2: MNHEY, SMNVEV (reference sequence). In DNA form, the CDR3 reads TGTGCCAGCAGTTTATTTGGCAATGAGCAGTTCTTC. Its protein is CASSLFGNEQFF.

The chain employs TRBV2 and TRBJ2-1, with TRBD2 identical over 11 bases. CDR1 SNHLY and CDR2 FYNNEI come from the germline V gene. CDR3 size: 20 residues. V shed 1 base and J 1 base; nucleotides not matched to a gene: 12. The CDR3 nucleotides read TGTGCCAGCAGTGAAGATGGGCTAGCGGGAGGCCTCTATTCCTACAATGAGCAGTTCTTC. Amino acids: CASSEDGLAGGLYSYNEQFF.

The V gene is TRBV28, the J gene TRBJ2-7; 7 nucleotides align to TRBD2. Per the germline V gene, CDR1 is MDHEN and CDR2 is SYDVKM. The CDR3 loop spans 18 amino acids. The V gene end was trimmed by 6 bases and the J gene end by 5 bases; junction bases not matched to a gene: 22. This CDR3 is CASRPSSREAGEENEQYF. CDR3 DNA: TGTGCCAGCAGGCCCTCTTCAAGGGAGGCGGGAGAGGAAAACGAGCAGTACTTC.

The chain is built from TRBV7-2 and TRBJ2-5; D is possibly TRBD2 (6 bases). Between the trimmed V and J ends, which lost 5 bases and 4 bases, there was a span of 20 bases. Germline CDR1 and CDR2: SGHTA and FQGNSA. The CDR3 contains 16 residues. The DNA of the CDR3 is TGTGCCAGCAGCCACGGATCGGAGGGCTTGGTAGAGACCCAGTACTTC. Protein sequence: CASSHGSEGLVETQYF. The variable domain in full, with the rest retrieved from reference TRBV7-2 and TRBJ2-5, is GAGVSQSPSNKVTEKGKDVELRCDPISGHTALYWYRQSLGQGLEFLIYFQGNSAPDKSGLPSDRFSAERTGGSVSTLTIQRTQQEDSAVYLCASSHGSEGLVETQYFGPGTRLLVL.

The count of this clone is one. This chain links TRBV4-1 with TRBJ1-1; maybe TRBD1 (6 bases). There are 15 residues in the CDR3. Germline CDR1 MGHRA, CDR2 YSYEKL. Trimming cost V 2 bases and J 6 bases, with 16 bases left between them. The CDR3 DNA follows: TGCGCCAGCAGCCAAAACAGGGTCGTTATCGCTGAAGCTTTCTTT. This encodes CASSQNRVVIAEAFF.

This rearrangement joins TRBV28 to TRBJ1-2; 9 nucleotides match TRBD1. V was clipped by 8 bases and J by 5 bases; unmatched bases: 12. In germline, CDR1 is MDHEN, CDR2 SYDVKM. The CDR3 has 15 residues. CDR3 residues: CASGAPGQGSYGYTF. CDR3 nucleotides: TGTGCCAGCGGGGCTCCGGGACAGGGATCGTATGGCTACACCTTC.

The chain is built from TRBV12-5 and TRBJ2-3; the D is unclear. Germline V lookup: CDR1 LGHNT, CDR2 FRNRAP. V was trimmed by 1 base and J by 1 base, leaving 6 bases between them. The CDR3 length is 14 residues. Written as DNA, the CDR3 is TGTGCTAGTGGTTTGGACAGCCGCACAGATACGCAGTATTTT. This encodes CASGLDSRTDTQYF.

The V gene is TRBV15, the J gene TRBJ2-7, with 9 positions matching TRBD2. V dropped 3 bases and J dropped 6; count of bases not matched to a gene: 9. This CDR3 comprises 15 residues. Germline V CDR1 and CDR2: LNHNV, YYDKDF (reference sequence). The CDR3 is CATSSSGTSQSEQYF. DNA for the CDR3: TGTGCCACCAGCAGTTCAGGGACTAGCCAAAGCGAGCAGTACTTC.

The genes are TRBV11-3 and TRBJ2-1, with D tentatively TRBD1 or TRBD2 (7 bases each). This CDR3 contains 16 residues. V shed 1 base and J shed 8 bases, with 18 bases lying between them. CDR1 SGHNT and CDR2 YENEEA come from the germline V gene. CDR3 sequence: CASSLAGRGLLDEQFF. The CDR3, as DNA: TGTGCCAGCAGCTTAGCGGGGAGGGGGCTTCTGGATGAGCAGTTCTTC. The full variable domain, in which reference TRBV11-3 and TRBJ2-1 provide the parts outside the CDR3, is EAGVVQSPRYKIIEKKQPVAFWCNPISGHNTLYWYLQNLGQGPELLIRYENEEAVDDSQLPKDRFSAERLKGVDSTLKIQPAELGDSAVYLCASSLAGRGLLDEQFFGPGTRLTVL.